One and the same sample provided the 25 T cell receptor beta chains below, sequenced in a study of early T cells in non-severe SARS-CoV-2 infection. TCRdb reprocessed the 5' RACE reads via MiXCR and lists one record per CDR3 protein. Altogether about 48,000 distinct CDR3 sequences are present, 6.5% to 9.5% being singletons, with the ten largest covering approximately 5%. Material: whole blood. The receptors come from an adult who was a healthcare worker with PCR-confirmed SARS-CoV-2 infection or an uninfected control (not recorded which).

This clonotype occurred many times. This chain joins TRBV2 and TRBJ1-1; 9 bases agree with TRBD1. Looked up from germline, CDR1 is SNHLY and CDR2 is FYNNEI. With V trimmed by 10 bases and J by 7 bases, 7 bases remained unmatched. This CDR3 has 12 residues. The CDR3 region is CATVTGGYEAFF. CDR3 in DNA: TGTGCCACCGTAACAGGGGGCTATGAAGCTTTCTTT. Looking up the rest from reference TRBV2 and TRBJ1-1 gives the full variable domain: EPEVTQTPSHQVTQMGQEVILRCVPISNHLYFYWYRQILGQKVEFLVSFYNNEISEKSEIFDDQFSVERPDGSNFTLKIRSTKLEDSAMYFCATVTGGYEAFFGQGTRLTVV.

The chain employs TRBV24-1 and TRBJ2-1; D is unclear. The CDR3 extends over 13 amino acids. Germline CDR1 is KGHDR and CDR2 is SFDVKD. V gave up 9 bases and J gave up 0 bases, with 8 bases separating them. In DNA, the CDR3 is TGTGCCACCGCGCTGCCCTCCTACAATGAGCAGTTCTTC. This translates into CATALPSYNEQFF.

Ten or more counts support this clonotype. The chain couples TRBV29-1 to TRBJ2-4, with a weak D call TRBD2 (6 bases). The CDR3 length is 14 residues. V shed 5 bases and J shed 0 bases, with 11 bases lying between them. Germline CDR1 SQVTM, CDR2 ANQGSEA. The CDR3 reads CSVQGLLAKNIQYF. The CDR3 DNA is TGCAGCGTTCAGGGACTGCTAGCCAAAAACATTCAGTACTTC.

This clonotype was detected a few times. V and J are TRBV5-1 and TRBJ1-1, with a possible D match to TRBD1 (6 bases). Trimming removed 3 bases at V and 1 base at J, with 10 bases between. Germline V gene sequence: CDR1 SGHRS, CDR2 YFSETQ. This CDR3 comprises 14 residues. CDR3 residues: CASSSRTANTEAFF. DNA for the CDR3: TGCGCCAGCAGCTCCCGGACAGCGAACACTGAAGCTTTCTTT.

This clonotype was detected many times. The V and J genes are TRBV29-1 and TRBJ2-1; a possible D gene is TRBD2 (5 bases). The germline V gene has CDR1 SQVTM and CDR2 ANQGSEA. This CDR3 is 14 amino acids long. Trimming removed 0 bases from V and 8 bases from J, with 14 bases in between. The CDR3 DNA is TGCAGCGTTGAAGATCGGGGTGACTTCGATGAGCAGTTCTTC. Encoded protein: CSVEDRGDFDEQFF.

The chain couples TRBV30 to TRBJ2-7; tentative D call: TRBD1 (6 bases). Germline V gives CDR1 GTSNPN, CDR2 SVGIG (reference sequence). This CDR3 contains 11 residues. V gave up 8 bases and J gave up 6 bases, with 14 bases separating them. The CDR3 DNA reads TGTGCCACGAAGGGGGAGCTCGAGCAGTACTTC. Residues: CATKGELEQYF.

The V call is TRBV11-2, the J call TRBJ2-7; no clear D. This CDR3 spans 12 amino acids. Trimming cost V 3 bases and J 5 bases, with 8 bases left between them. Germline CDR1 reads SGHAT; CDR2 reads FQNNGV. CDR3 DNA: TGTGCCAGCAGCTTTATTCCTAACGAGCAGTACTTC. Translation gives CASSFIPNEQYF.

This clonotype was seen only a few times. Just one base apart from a much larger clone, this may be a read error. Here the CDR3 reads CASSPGQGPYNEQFF. The CDR3 DNA sequence: TGTGCCAGCAGCCCGGGACAGGGTCCCTACAATGAGCAGTTCTTC. The chain has TRBV7-9 and TRBJ2-1, with 9 bases lining up with TRBD1. The CDR3 is 15 amino acids. Germline loops: CDR1 SEHNR, CDR2 FQNEAQ (reference sequence). Unmatched junction bases numbered 4, after V lost 5 bases and J lost 2 bases.

J is TRBJ2-3 and V is TRBV6-6; 10 positions match TRBD1. This CDR3 comprises 16 residues. CDR1 is MNHNY, CDR2 SVGAGI, per germline (reference sequence). Trimming cost V 4 bases and J 3 bases; bases outside gene matches: 7. The DNA of the CDR3 is TGTGCCAGCAGTTCAAATCCGGGACAGGGGACAGATACGCAGTATTTT. Its protein is CASSSNPGQGTDTQYF.

This clonotype was seen ten or more times. The chain couples TRBV7-9 to TRBJ2-3; D possibly corresponds to TRBD1 (5 bases). The germline V and J ends were trimmed by 3 bases and 0 bases, with 7 bases remaining between them. The CDR3 is 14 amino acids. Germline V gene lookup returns CDR1 SEHNR and CDR2 FQNEAQ (reference sequence). For the CDR3, the DNA is TGTGCCAGCAGCTTCCAGGGTAGCACAGATACGCAGTATTTT. Its translation: CASSFQGSTDTQYF.

This clonotype has more than one count but fewer than ten. The J gene is TRBJ2-7, the V gene TRBV10-3; TRBD1 matches 10 bases. V was pared by 9 bases and J by 7 bases, with 9 bases of the junction left unmatched. Germline CDR1 ENHRY, CDR2 SYGVKD. The CDR3 extends over 13 amino acids. CDR3 DNA: TGTGCCATTAGAGGACAGGGGGTATGGGAGCAGTACTTC. Translated: CAIRGQGVWEQYF.

This clonotype was detected only a few times. The rearrangement uses TRBV28 and TRBJ1-3; D is uncertain. The CDR3 spans 16 residues. Germline values: CDR1 MDHEN, CDR2 SYDVKM. With 6 bases removed from V and 0 bases from J, the gap between germline ends came to 15 bases. The CDR3 sequence is CASRSRTASSGNTIYF. In DNA form, the CDR3 reads TGTGCCAGCAGATCTAGGACGGCGAGCTCTGGAAACACCATATATTTT.

This clonotype was recorded many times. The chain couples TRBV29-1 to TRBJ1-2; D is perhaps TRBD1 (5 bases). With 3 bases removed from V and 5 bases from J, the gap between germline ends came to 19 bases. The CDR3 consists of 15 residues. The germline gives CDR1 SQVTM, CDR2 ANQGSEA. CDR3 amino acids: CSVEGGGYGTYGYTF. The CDR3 DNA is TGCAGCGTTGAGGGCGGGGGATATGGGACTTATGGCTACACCTTC.

This clonotype was detected many times. The chain combines TRBV11-2 with TRBJ2-7, with D tentatively TRBD1 (7 bases). The V end lost 5 bases, the J end lost 4 bases, and 27 bases lay between the germline ends. Germline V gene sequence: CDR1 SGHAT, CDR2 FQNNGV. The CDR3 is 18 residues long. The CDR3 region is CASSSLSVRGRSSYEQYF. Written as DNA, the CDR3 is TGTGCCAGCAGCAGCTTAAGCGTCAGGGGGAGGTCTTCGTACGAGCAGTACTTC.

The table lists this clonotype with many counts. This chain joins TRBV6-2 or TRBV6-3 and TRBJ2-2; maybe TRBD2 (6 bases). The germline gives CDR1 MNHEY, CDR2 SVGEGT. The CDR3 consists of 17 residues. The V end lost 4 bases, the J end lost 3 bases, and 18 bases lay between the germline ends. CDR3 nucleotide sequence: TGTGCCAGCAGTTCAATTTTCGGGGGAGGATACACCGGGGAGCTGTTTTTT. Residues: CASSSIFGGGYTGELFF.

This clonotype was detected a few times. The chain couples TRBV28 to TRBJ2-5; the match to TRBD2 covers 13 bases. The CDR3 loop spans 15 amino acids. Unmatched junction bases numbered 0, after V lost 3 bases and J lost 2 bases. Germline CDR1 and CDR2: MDHEN and SYDVKM. CDR3 nucleotide sequence: TGTGCCAGCAGTTTGACTAGCGGGGGGCAAGAGACCCAGTACTTC. This codes for CASSLTSGGQETQYF. The whole variable domain, remainder taken from reference TRBV28 and TRBJ2-5, is DVKVTQSSRYLVKRTGEKVFLECVQDMDHENMFWYRQDPGLGLRLIYFSYDVKMKEKGDIPEGYSVSREKKERFSLILESASTNQTSMYLCASSLTSGGQETQYFGPGTRLLVL.

In its sample, this clonotype was seen many times. The chain joins TRBV12-3 or TRBV12-4 to TRBJ2-7; D ambiguous. This CDR3 is built from 14 residues. Deletions cut 4 bases from V and 3 bases from J, with 13 bases between. CDR3: CASSYAATFYEQYF. CDR3 in DNA: TGTGCCAGCAGTTATGCGGCGACTTTCTACGAGCAGTACTTC.

V gene TRBV11-2 combines with J gene TRBJ1-2; D possibly corresponds to TRBD1 (5 bases). The germline V and J ends were trimmed by 5 bases and 4 bases, with 11 bases remaining between them. In germline, CDR1 is SGHAT, CDR2 FQNNGV. This CDR3 has 13 amino acids. This CDR3 is CASSPGLGYGYTF. In DNA, the CDR3 is TGTGCCAGCAGCCCAGGGTTGGGCTATGGCTACACCTTC.

This clonotype was observed many times. The V and J genes are TRBV20-1 and TRBJ1-2; 11 bases map to TRBD1. The V gene end was trimmed by 3 bases and the J gene end by 6 bases; junction bases not matched to a gene: 6. CDR1 is DFQATT, CDR2 SNEGSKA, per germline (reference sequence). This CDR3 is 14 amino acids long. CDR3 nucleotides: TGCAGTGCTAGCTGGACAGGGGGCATTGATGGCTACACCTTC. It is translated as CSASWTGGIDGYTF.

The chain joins TRBV6-2 or TRBV6-3 to TRBJ1-4; no clear D. Germline CDR1 MNHEY, CDR2 SVGEGT. There are 16 residues in the CDR3. V lost 0 bases to trimming and J lost 6 bases, with 14 bases between them. Here the CDR3 reads CASSYSPRVGDEKLFF. CDR3 DNA sequence: TGTGCCAGCAGTTACTCGCCGAGGGTCGGAGATGAAAAACTGTTTTTT.

At least ten counts were recorded for this clonotype. The chain links TRBV30 to TRBJ2-3; 7 bases map to TRBD1. Per the germline V gene, CDR1 is GTSNPN and CDR2 is SVGIG (reference sequence). V lost 5 bases to trimming and J lost 2 bases; unmatched junction nucleotides: 7. The CDR3 loop spans 14 amino acids. The CDR3 DNA sequence: TGTGCCTGGGAGGGACAGTCCAACACAGATACGCAGTATTTT. Protein sequence: CAWEGQSNTDTQYF. Full variable domain (rest looked up from reference TRBV30 and TRBJ2-3): SQTIHQWPATLVQPVGSPLSLECTVEGTSNPNLYWYRQAAGRGLQLLFYSVGIGQISSEVPQNLSASRPQDRQFILSSKKLLLSDSGFYLCAWEGQSNTDTQYFGPGTRLTVL.

This clonotype was seen repeatedly, ten times or more. The rearrangement links TRBV14 to TRBJ2-4; D gene ambiguous. The germline V and J ends were trimmed by 5 bases and 0 bases, with 8 bases remaining between them. CDR3 length: 14 residues. The germline V gene has CDR1 SGHDN and CDR2 FVKESK. CDR3 sequence reads: CASSYILAKNIQYF. Written as DNA, the CDR3 is TGTGCCAGCAGCTACATCCTAGCCAAAAACATTCAGTACTTC. The full variable domain, with the rest looked up from reference TRBV14 and TRBJ2-4, is EAGVTQFPSHSVIEKGQTVTLRCDPISGHDNLYWYRRVMGKEIKFLLHFVKESKQDESGMPNNRFLAERTGGTYSTLKVQPAELEDSGVYFCASSYILAKNIQYFGAGTRLSVL.

The CDR3 DNA reads TGTGCCAGCATGGTAACAGGGGCTAGCACAGATACGCAGTATTTT. It codes for CASMVTGASTDTQYF. The chain is built from TRBV12-3 or TRBV12-4 and TRBJ2-3, with 7 bases fitting TRBD1. After removal of 7 bases from V and 0 bases from J, the junction contained 7 bases not matched to a gene. CDR3 size: 15 residues.

This chain connects TRBV21-1 to TRBJ1-2. TRBV21-1 is an annotated pseudogene. The CDR3 totals 15 residues. CDR3 nucleotide sequence: TGTGCCAGCAGCAAGTTTAAGGGTGTTTTTCATGGCTACACCTTC. Its protein is CASSKFKGVFHGYTF.

This clonotype was seen ten or more times. Germline and junction disagree at one end, which may indicate a read error. This sequence joins TRBV7-9 and TRBJ1-5, with 9 bases identical to TRBD1. This CDR3 has 14 amino acids. Looked up from germline, CDR1 is SEHNR and CDR2 is FQNEAQ (reference sequence). As DNA, the CDR3 is TGTGCCAGCAGTTTAACAGGGGGCAACCAGCCCCAGCATTTT. Its translation: CASSLTGGNQPQHF.